The next 27 T cell receptor beta chains were all read from a single sample in a study of T cell clonotyping in hematopoietic cell transplantation. Data came from immunoSEQ multiplex PCR; TCRdb stores just in-frame clones and leaves some out. The repertoire consists of thousands of clones, with 65% to 80% occurring once and the leading ten covering 30% to 40%. As for time point: recipient sample about 28 days before transplant, after cytoreduction. Source: peripheral blood mononuclear cells, taken before stem cell transplant. All receptors come from a man in his sixties with acute myeloid leukemia. Some clones in this sample may be carry-over from other donors' samples.

The V gene is TRBV18, the J gene TRBJ2-5, with 10 bases lining up with TRBD2. Trimming cost V 1 base and J 2 bases; bases outside gene matches: 10. The CDR3 has 18 amino acids. Germline CDR1 reads KGHSH; CDR2 reads LQKENI. CDR3 residues: CASSPRGLLAGSQETQYF. The CDR3 region has the DNA TGTGCCAGCTCACCACGGGGGCTACTAGCGGGAAGTCAAGAGACCCAGTACTTC.

This clone showed up just a few times. The gene calls are TRBV6-4 and TRBJ1-2, with D perhaps TRBD1 (6 bases). The CDR3 has 12 residues. Trimming removed 4 bases at V and 6 bases at J, with 9 bases between. From germline, CDR1 is MRHNA and CDR2 SNTAGT. The CDR3 reads CASSAGGNGYTF. The CDR3 DNA sequence: TGTGCCAGCAGTGCGGGGGGCAATGGCTACACCTTC.

The chain employs TRBV28 and TRBJ2-1; D possibly matches TRBD1 or TRBD2 (6 bases each). CDR1 is MDHEN and CDR2 is SYDVKM in the germline V gene. Trimming removed 3 bases from V and 5 bases from J, with 11 bases in between. This CDR3 is 14 amino acids long. CDR3 nucleotides: TGTGCCAGCAGTTTTCCGGGGGCTGACAATGAGCAGTTCTTC. The encoded protein is CASSFPGADNEQFF. Variable domain in full (rest from reference TRBV28 and TRBJ2-1): DVKVTQSSRYLVKRTGEKVFLECVQDMDHENMFWYRQDPGLGLRLIYFSYDVKMKEKGDIPEGYSVSREKKERFSLILESASTNQTSMYLCASSFPGADNEQFFGPGTRLTVL.

J is TRBJ1-5 and V is TRBV19; no clear D. V was shortened by 5 bases and J by 6 bases, with 11 bases between the two germline ends. Germline V gene data show CDR1 as LNHDA and CDR2 as SQIVND (reference sequence). The CDR3 runs 13 residues. The CDR3 DNA reads as TGTGCCAGTAGTCAGCAGTGGGGTCAGCCCCAGCATTTT. Translated: CASSQQWGQPQHF.

The chain recombines TRBV11-3 with TRBJ2-5; D ambiguous. This CDR3 comprises 13 residues. Germline CDR1 SGHNT, CDR2 YENEEA. Trimming stripped 0 bases from V and 5 bases from J, with 7 bases between. The chain's CDR3 is CASSLDRFETQYF. In DNA, the CDR3 is TGTGCCAGCAGCTTAGACCGTTTTGAGACCCAGTACTTC. Variable domain in full (rest from reference TRBV11-3 and TRBJ2-5): EAGVVQSPRYKIIEKKQPVAFWCNPISGHNTLYWYLQNLGQGPELLIRYENEEAVDDSQLPKDRFSAERLKGVDSTLKIQPAELGDSAVYLCASSLDRFETQYFGPGTRLLVL.

Note on this clone: An end of the junction does not agree with germline; a read error may underlie this. The rearrangement links TRBV7-7 to TRBJ2-2; 8 bases line up with TRBD2. CDR3 length: 19 residues. Germline CDR1 is SSHAT and CDR2 is FNYEAQ (reference sequence). Here the CDR3 DNA reads TGTGCTAGCAGCTTCAGAGGTGCGGGAGGACGTTCGAACACCGGGGAGCTGTTTTTT. Translating it yields CASSFRGAGGRSNTGELFF.

The chain combines TRBV5-6 with TRBJ1-1; D is undetermined. Trimming stripped 3 bases from V and 0 bases from J, with 9 bases between. The CDR3 has 14 residues. Germline V gene lookup returns CDR1 SGHDT and CDR2 YYEEEE. This chain's CDR3 is CASSSAGLNTEAFF. As DNA, the CDR3 is TGTGCCAGCAGCTCGGCGGGGTTGAACACTGAAGCTTTCTTT.

V and J are TRBV1 and TRBJ2-7; TRBD2 is the table's D call, not checked against the DNA. TRBV1 has pseudogene status. The CDR3 loop spans 15 amino acids. CDR3: CTSSQRGVGGDEQYF. Here the CDR3 DNA reads TGCACCAGCAGCCAACGGGGGGTCGGAGGGGACGAGCAGTACTTC.

V is TRBV19 and J is TRBJ1-2, with TRBD1 as a possible D gene (5 bases). V was cut by 3 bases and J by 2 bases, with 7 bases left in between. The CDR3 spans 13 residues. Germline lookup yields CDR1 LNHDA and CDR2 SQIVND (reference sequence). In DNA form, the CDR3 reads TGTGCCAGTAGTATGGGGACCAACTATGGCTACACCTTC. It translates to CASSMGTNYGYTF.

The rearrangement joins TRBV29-1 to TRBJ1-2; D uncertain. The length of the CDR3 is 12 residues. Looked up from germline, CDR1 is SQVTM and CDR2 is ANQGSEA. V was clipped by 6 bases and J by 8 bases, with 16 bases between them. The CDR3 bases are TGCAGCGTCCAATCACAAAAAGGAGGCTACACCTTC. It translates to CSVQSQKGGYTF. Full variable domain (rest looked up from reference TRBV29-1 and TRBJ1-2): SAVISQKPSRDICQRGTSLTIQCQVDSQVTMMFWYRQQPGQSLTLIATANQGSEATYESGFVIDKFPISRPNLTFSTLTVSNMSPEDSSIYLCSVQSQKGGYTFGSGTRLTVV.

The rearrangement uses TRBV2 and TRBJ1-2; D unclear. The V and J ends lost 10 bases and 0 bases respectively, with 15 bases between them. The CDR3 spans 14 residues. Germline CDR1 SNHLY, CDR2 FYNNEI. CDR3 nucleotides: TGTGCCACCTCCTGGCCGCTACCTAACTATGGCTACACCTTC. Amino acid sequence: CATSWPLPNYGYTF. Full variable domain (remainder filled in from reference TRBV2 and TRBJ1-2): EPEVTQTPSHQVTQMGQEVILRCVPISNHLYFYWYRQILGQKVEFLVSFYNNEISEKSEIFDDQFSVERPDGSNFTLKIRSTKLEDSAMYFCATSWPLPNYGYTFGSGTRLTVV.

The sample holds a few counts of this clone. The chain recombines TRBV18 with TRBJ2-7; no clear D gene. CDR1 and CDR2 (germline): KGHSH, LQKENI. The CDR3 covers 12 residues. V dropped 3 bases and J dropped 6 bases, with 9 bases sitting between them. In DNA, the CDR3 is TGTGCCAGCTCACCCGAAATGGTCGAGCAGTACTTC. It encodes CASSPEMVEQYF.

This sequence joins TRBV4-1 and TRBJ2-5, with D tentatively TRBD1 or TRBD2 (5 bases each). This CDR3 is 13 amino acids long. Trimming stripped 4 bases from V and 5 bases from J, with 11 bases between. The V gene's germline CDR1 is MGHRA and CDR2 YSYEKL. The CDR3 loop reads CASSPEGMETQYF. DNA for the CDR3: TGCGCCAGCAGCCCTGAGGGGATGGAGACCCAGTACTTC.

The chain couples TRBV28 to TRBJ2-7, with 7 positions matching TRBD1. Per germline, CDR1 MDHEN and CDR2 SYDVKM. The CDR3 totals 13 residues. V gave up 8 bases and J gave up 4 bases; unmatched junction bases: 8. CDR3 in DNA: TGTGCCAGCCGTCGAACAGGGGTGTACGAGCAGTACTTC. Amino acid sequence: CASRRTGVYEQYF. Variable domain in full (rest from reference TRBV28 and TRBJ2-7): DVKVTQSSRYLVKRTGEKVFLECVQDMDHENMFWYRQDPGLGLRLIYFSYDVKMKEKGDIPEGYSVSREKKERFSLILESASTNQTSMYLCASRRTGVYEQYFGPGTRLTVT.

This chain connects TRBV5-1 to TRBJ2-7; maybe TRBD2 (6 bases). Germline V gene sequence: CDR1 SGHRS, CDR2 YFSETQ. Trimming left V 1 base short and J 2 bases short, with 13 bases between. The CDR3 has 15 amino acids. This CDR3 reads CASSLTPSVAYEQYF. CDR3 nucleotide sequence: TGCGCCAGCAGCTTGACGCCTAGCGTAGCCTACGAGCAGTACTTC.

This sequence joins TRBV9 and TRBJ2-7; D might be TRBD1 (5 bases). V was clipped by 4 bases and J by 1 base, with 12 bases between them. Germline loops: CDR1 SGDLS, CDR2 YYNGEE. CDR3 length equals 14 residues. CDR3 residues: CASSPTGLSYEQYF. The CDR3 region has the DNA TGTGCCAGCAGCCCTACAGGTCTATCCTACGAGCAGTACTTC.

The chain is built from TRBV27 and TRBJ2-1; 12 bases agree with TRBD1. V lost 2 bases to trimming and J lost 4 bases; unmatched junction nucleotides: 6. Per germline, CDR1 MNHEY and CDR2 SMNVEV (reference sequence). CDR3 length equals 17 residues. The CDR3 nucleotides are TGTGCCAGCAGTTTAATAGGGGGACAGGGGGCTTACAATGAGCAGTTCTTC. It translates to CASSLIGGQGAYNEQFF.

V is TRBV5-8 and J is TRBJ1-4; possible D gene TRBD1, 6 bases. The germline gives CDR1 SGHTS, CDR2 YDEGEE. The CDR3 loop spans 14 amino acids. V lost 4 bases and J 3 bases, leaving 10 bases between the germline ends. CDR3 region: CASSQTGSNEKLFF. CDR3 sequence (DNA): TGTGCCAGCAGCCAGACAGGATCTAATGAAAAACTGTTTTTT.

This sequence joins TRBV19 and TRBJ2-5; tentatively, D is TRBD2 (5 bases). The CDR3 loop spans 14 amino acids. Per germline, CDR1 LNHDA and CDR2 SQIVND (reference sequence). V was cut by 4 bases and J by 1 base, with 10 bases left in between. The chain's CDR3 is CASSTPGSQETQYF. In DNA form, the CDR3 reads TGTGCCAGTAGTACCCCGGGGTCCCAAGAGACCCAGTACTTC.

This rearrangement joins TRBV7-6 to TRBJ1-1, with D hard to call. The germline V gene encodes CDR1 SGHVS and CDR2 FNYEAQ. V dropped 5 bases and J dropped 0 bases, with 10 bases sitting between them. The CDR3 consists of 14 residues. The CDR3 DNA sequence: TGTGCCAGCAGCCCGGCGGTGATGAACACTGAAGCTTTCTTT. As protein: CASSPAVMNTEAFF.

This chain joins TRBV27 and TRBJ1-2; no definite D call. CDR3 length: 12 amino acids. Between the trimmed V and J ends, which lost 6 bases and 8 bases, there was a span of 13 bases. Per germline, CDR1 MNHEY and CDR2 SMNVEV (reference sequence). CDR3: CASRPPQGGYTF. CDR3 DNA: TGTGCCAGCAGACCTCCCCAAGGAGGCTACACCTTC.

The rearrangement joins TRBV7-2 to TRBJ1-2; possible D gene TRBD1, 5 bases. Per germline, CDR1 SGHTA and CDR2 FQGNSA. The CDR3 is made up of 13 amino acids. The ends were cut back, 4 bases at V and 5 bases at J, with 11 bases in the middle. CDR3 coding DNA: TGTGCCAGCAGCTCCGGGACGACGTATGGCTACACCTTC. This translates into CASSSGTTYGYTF.

The chain uses TRBV5-1 and TRBJ2-1; TRBD2 aligns across 8 bases. Germline lookup yields CDR1 SGHRS and CDR2 YFSETQ. V was pared by 4 bases and J by 0 bases, with 3 bases of the junction left unmatched. This CDR3 is 15 amino acids long. The CDR3 DNA reads TGCGCCAGCAGCCTACTAGCGGACTCCTACAATGAGCAGTTCTTC. Translated: CASSLLADSYNEQFF.

Worth noting for this clone: The identical CDR3 is also encoded by other nucleotide sequences in the sample. V gene TRBV5-4 combines with J gene TRBJ2-5; D uncertain. Trimming removed 0 bases from V and 1 base from J, with 7 bases in between. In germline, CDR1 is SGHNT, CDR2 YYREEE (reference sequence). CDR3 size: 14 residues. The CDR3 here is CASSLAGAQETQYF. CDR3 nucleotides: TGTGCCAGCAGCTTGGCAGGCGCCCAAGAGACCCAGTACTTC.

The chain couples TRBV30 to TRBJ1-1; TRBD1 matches 7 bases. Germline loops: CDR1 GTSNPN, CDR2 SVGIG (reference sequence). The CDR3 is 11 residues long. With 3 bases clipped from V and 5 bases from J, the junction kept 0 bases outside the gene matches. CDR3 bases: TGTGCCTGGAGGGACAGGACTGAAGCTTTCTTT. Translated: CAWRDRTEAFF.

The chain employs TRBV5-1 and TRBJ1-1; D gene ambiguous. CDR3 length: 11 amino acids. The germline gives CDR1 SGHRS, CDR2 YFSETQ. Trimming removed 3 bases from V and 8 bases from J, with 8 bases in between. CDR3 region: CASSSRGEAFF. CDR3 sequence (DNA): TGCGCCAGCAGCTCCCGCGGAGAAGCTTTCTTT.

The gene calls are TRBV6-6 and TRBJ2-3; TRBD2 agrees at 12 bases. Germline V CDR1 and CDR2: MNHNY, SVGAGI (reference sequence). The CDR3 totals 16 residues. V lost 6 bases to trimming and J lost 3 bases; unmatched junction nucleotides: 7. CDR3 protein: CASRSTSGSRTDTQYF. Written as DNA, the CDR3 is TGTGCCAGCAGATCGACTAGCGGGAGTCGGACAGATACGCAGTATTTT.